This T cell receptor (beta chain) was retrieved from a study of blood T cell repertoires in COVID-19. For the study at large: Acute and convalescent COVID-19 samples came from the United States, Italy and Spain. In each case, the material was cDNA or gDNA derived from T cells, B-cell-depleted T cells, or PBMCs.

The authors' processing: Cell counts per sample came from amplifying reference gene primers. Sequencing was performed with immunoSEQ multiplex PCR; in TCRdb, only in-frame clones are kept and a portion is missing. V and J calls and clone size follow that table, whereas D and trimming were derived from the DNA. The sample holds approximately 320,000 clones, roughly 85% seen once. The V gene's germline CDR1 is LNHDA and CDR2 SQIVND (reference sequence). CDR3 length equals 12 residues. Trimming took off 5 bases at V and 7 bases at J, with 11 bases between the two ends. This sequence was found in a human donor in a cohort sampled during active COVID-19. The rearrangement joins TRBV19 to TRBJ1-2; tentative D call: TRBD1 (6 bases). The sequenced sample was peripheral blood. The CDR3 spells CASSPQGFGYTF. The CDR3 nucleotides are TGTGCCAGTAGTCCCCAGGGGTTTGGCTACACCTTC.